This T cell receptor beta chain was sequenced in a study of siplizumab effects on memory and regulatory T cells. Data came from immunoSEQ multiplex PCR; TCRdb stores just in-frame clones and leaves some out. There are around 87,000 clones in the sample; 85% to 90% occur only once, and roughly 15% lies in the top ten. The specimen sequenced was CD4+ T cells sorted from blood. This clonotype was sampled from a human donor in good health.

The CDR3 DNA sequence: TGTGCCAGCAGCCAAGAATACGGGAGGACTGAAGCTTTCTTT. It codes for CASSQEYGRTEAFF. The chain links TRBV4-2 to TRBJ1-1; no definite D call. V was pared by 0 bases and J by 5 bases, with 10 bases between. The CDR3 consists of 14 residues. From germline, CDR1 is LGHNA and CDR2 YNFKEQ.